This TCR beta chain is from a study of blood T cell repertoires in COVID-19. Turning to the study itself: The United States, Italy and Spain provided the acute and convalescent COVID-19 samples. Sources were T cells, B-cell-depleted T cells, or PBMCs; the material itself was cDNA or gDNA.

Some clones are missing from TCRdb's copy, which holds only in-frame ones; the method was immunoSEQ multiplex PCR. Altogether roughly 250,000 clones are present, 80% to 85% being singletons, with the ten largest covering roughly 12%. In germline, CDR1 is SGHNT, CDR2 YYREEE (reference sequence). The CDR3 is 13 amino acids. V was clipped by 4 bases and J by 2 bases, with 9 bases between them. The J gene is TRBJ2-5, the V gene TRBV5-4; D uncertain. Sequencing used peripheral blood. This clonotype originated in an older woman with active or convalescent COVID-19. The CDR3 DNA follows: TGTGCCAGCAGCCAGACCAGGCAAGAGACCCAGTACTTC. This codes for CASSQTRQETQYF.